This is a list of T cell receptor beta chains from one sample in a study of cytomegalovirus exposure and HLA in healthy donors. Using immunoSEQ multiplex PCR, the repertoire was profiled, and TCRdb retains in-frame clones only, with some absent. The sample records about 150,000 clones, about 86% being singletons. Sequencing was carried out using PBMCs. Receptors were obtained from a woman aged 18-29 years in good health and CMV-seronegative. CDR3s include the opening cysteine and the closing phenylalanine or tryptophan. Fields, in order: CDR3 protein, CDR3 DNA, clone size, D gene, V gene, J gene. A D gene is named only where the DNA matches it firmly. Clone size is given for some rows only: seen once, a few or many times, or a class if the clone is expanded.

CAWSRQGGWTEAFF	TGTGCCTGGAGTAGACAGGGAGGATGGACTGAAGCTTTCTTT	NA	TRBD1	TRBV30	TRBJ1-1
CASTRLAGEIDTQYF	TGTGCCAGCACTCGGCTAGCGGGGGAAATAGATACGCAGTATTTT	NA	TRBD2	TRBV2	TRBJ2-3
CASSIDRAYNEQFF	TGTGCCAGCAGCATCGACAGGGCCTACAATGAGCAGTTCTTC	once	TRBD1	TRBV2	TRBJ2-1
CASSPLTPGGFYEQYF	TGTGCCAGCAGCCCACTTACCCCGGGGGGGTTCTACGAGCAGTACTTC	NA	TRBD2	TRBV7-9	TRBJ2-7
CASSLASQNYGYTF	TGTGCCAGCAGCTTAGCTTCACAGAACTATGGCTACACCTTC	NA	NA	TRBV7-2	TRBJ1-2
CASSTNTEAFF	TGTGCCAGCAGTACAAACACTGAAGCTTTCTTT	NA	NA	TRBV6-5	TRBJ1-1
CASSIYVTSPYEQYF	TGTGCCAGTAGTATTTATGTGACTAGTCCCTACGAGCAGTACTTC	NA	NA	TRBV19	TRBJ2-7
CASSPIREGNSYTF	TGTGCCAGCAGTCCCATACGGGAGGGGAACAGCTACACCTTC	NA	NA	TRBV6-5	TRBJ1-2
CSVPGQSYEQYF	TGCAGCGTACCGGGACAGTCCTACGAGCAGTACTTC	NA	TRBD1	TRBV29-1	TRBJ2-7
CASSRGGDQETQYF	TGTGCCAGCAGTCGAGGGGGGGACCAAGAGACCCAGTACTTC	NA	NA	TRBV28	TRBJ2-5
CASSSTPATNEKLFF	TGTGCCAGTAGTAGCACCCCGGCAACTAATGAAAAACTGTTTTTT	NA	NA	TRBV19	TRBJ1-4
CASSRGWGYTF	TGTGCCAGCAGCCGGGGGTGGGGCTACACCTTC	NA	NA	TRBV11-2	TRBJ1-2
CASSSGQSFNYGYTF	TGTGCCAGCAGCTCGGGACAGAGCTTTAACTATGGCTACACCTTC	NA	TRBD1	TRBV5-4	TRBJ1-2
CASSPSTGGTEAFF	TGTGCCAGCTCACCAAGTACAGGGGGCACTGAAGCTTTCTTT	NA	TRBD1	TRBV18	TRBJ1-1
CASSESLAGRGEQFF	TGCGCCAGCAGTGAGTCACTAGCGGGTCGGGGCGAGCAGTTCTTC	once	TRBD2	TRBV10-2	TRBJ2-1
CASALADSTTSGANVLTF	TGTGCCAGCGCACTGGCTGACAGTACAACGTCTGGGGCCAACGTCCTGACTTTC	few	NA	TRBV19	TRBJ2-6
CASSYPGAPGEQYF	TGTGCCAGCAGCTACCCAGGGGCCCCAGGAGAGCAGTACTTC	NA	NA	TRBV7-6	TRBJ2-5
CASSLGGRGVNTEAFF	TGCGCCAGCAGCCTGGGGGGCAGGGGGGTGAACACTGAAGCTTTCTTT	few	TRBD1	TRBV4-1	TRBJ1-1
CASSTGTSGDTQYF	TGTGCCAGCAGCACCGGGACTAGCGGAGATACGCAGTATTTT	NA	TRBD2	TRBV6-1	TRBJ2-3
CASNPQHHTDTQYF	TGTGCCAGCAACCCCCAACACCACACAGATACGCAGTATTTT	NA	NA	TRBV7-2	TRBJ2-3
CASSWTGFSDSPLHF	TGCGCCAGCAGCTGGACAGGGTTTAGTGATTCACCCCTCCACTTT	NA	TRBD1	TRBV5-1	TRBJ1-6
CASSSGDIPYEQYF	TGTGCCAGCAGCTCAGGGGACATCCCCTACGAGCAGTACTTC	NA	NA	TRBV7-9	TRBJ2-7
CASSRQASTGELFF	TGTGCCAGCAGCCGACAGGCTAGCACCGGGGAGCTGTTTTTT	few	NA	TRBV6-5	TRBJ2-2
CATSRGGMDEKLFF	TGTGCCACCAGCAGAGGAGGGATGGATGAAAAACTGTTTTTT	NA	NA	TRBV15	TRBJ1-4
CASTRGERLSSYNEQFF	TGCGCCAGCACCAGGGGTGAGCGCCTGAGCTCCTACAATGAGCAGTTCTTC	NA	NA	TRBV5-1	TRBJ2-1
CASSRTGEEKLFF	TGCGCCAGCAGCCGGACAGGGGAGGAAAAACTGTTTTTT	NA	TRBD1	TRBV5-1	TRBJ1-4
CASSKTGKEYF	TGTGCCAGCAGCAAGACAGGGAAGGAGTATTTT	NA	NA	TRBV21-1	TRBJ2-3
CASSPRGTGGWSYGYTF	TGTGCCAGCAGCCCCAGGGGGACAGGGGGCTGGAGCTATGGCTACACCTTC	NA	TRBD1	TRBV7-2	TRBJ1-2
CASSTRDSYGYTF	TGTGCCAGCAGCACCCGGGACAGCTATGGCTACACCTTC	NA	TRBD1	TRBV7-9	TRBJ1-2